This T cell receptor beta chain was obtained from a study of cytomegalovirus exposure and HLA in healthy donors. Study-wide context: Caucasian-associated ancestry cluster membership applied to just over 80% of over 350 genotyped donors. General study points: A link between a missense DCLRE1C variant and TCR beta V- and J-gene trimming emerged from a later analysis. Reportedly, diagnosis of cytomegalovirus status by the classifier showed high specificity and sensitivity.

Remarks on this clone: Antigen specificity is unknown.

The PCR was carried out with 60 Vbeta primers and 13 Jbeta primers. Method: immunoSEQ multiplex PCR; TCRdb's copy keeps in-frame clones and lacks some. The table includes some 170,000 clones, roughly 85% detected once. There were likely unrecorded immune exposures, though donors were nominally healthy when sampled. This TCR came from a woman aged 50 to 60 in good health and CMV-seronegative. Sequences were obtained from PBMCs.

CDR3 residues: CSASSGNGYTF. CDR3 nucleotide sequence: TGCAGTGCTAGCTCGGGGAATGGCTACACCTTC. The chain combines TRBV20-1 with TRBJ1-2; D unresolved. The CDR3 contains 11 residues. Trimming left V 3 bases short and J 6 bases short, with 8 bases between. Germline assignment: CDR1 DFQATT and CDR2 SNEGSKA (reference sequence).